This TCR beta chain emerged from a study of early T cells in non-severe SARS-CoV-2 infection. The study's findings and limits: Database matching using VDJdb favored anti-spike CD8 responses, with private and CD4 specificities left missing.

Germline V lookup: CDR1 SQVTM, CDR2 ANQGSEA. Trimming stripped 4 bases from V and 2 bases from J, with 20 bases between. This CDR3 region has 16 residues. Individual cDNA molecules received unique molecular identifiers during library preparation. TCRdb re-analysed the 5' RACE reads in MiXCR, keeping a single row per CDR3 protein. The data hold 55,000 to 65,000 distinct CDR3 sequences, with approximately 10% observed a single time. Of note for this clonotype: Its antigen remains unidentified.

The chain links TRBV29-1 to TRBJ2-5; a possible D gene is TRBD2 (7 bases). Sequenced: whole blood. This receptor was identified in an adult who was a healthcare worker with PCR-confirmed SARS-CoV-2 infection or an uninfected control (not recorded which). The CDR3: CSVAGGGDRVQETQYF. CDR3 nucleotide sequence: TGCAGCGTTGCGGGGGGCGGCGATAGAGTACAAGAGACCCAGTACTTC.